These T cell receptor beta chains were read from a single sample in a study of T-cell reconstitution after alpha-beta-depleted transplantation in children. TCRdb re-called the PCR reads through MiXCR, storing one row per CDR3 protein. Of about 300,000 distinct CDR3 sequences listed, roughly 7.8% are singletons. The sequencing used peripheral blood, collected 360 days after TCRalphabeta/CD19-depleted stem cell transplant. The receptors originated from a female patient aged 2 to 10 who had a stem cell transplant for Fanconi anemia, so the T cells may come from the graft donor. The CDR3 runs from the conserved cysteine through the conserved F or W. A D gene is named only where the DNA matches it firmly. Size values are once, few and many counts, or a class for expanded clones, and some rows have none.

j_call | v_call | clone_size | d_call | cdr3_nt | cdr3_aa
TRBJ2-7 | TRBV5-1 | many | . | TGCGCCAGCAGCGGTACAGGACTACCTACCTACGAGCAGTACTTC | CASSGTGLPTYEQYF
TRBJ2-3 | TRBV6-2/TRBV6-3 | many | . | TGTGCCAGCGGATACTCAGGGCGGACAGATACGCAGTATTTT | CASGYSGRTDTQYF
TRBJ1-1 | TRBV6-5 | many | . | TGTGCCAGCAGTTACAGGGGAGACATGAACACTGAAGCTTTCTTT | CASSYRGDMNTEAFF
TRBJ2-7 | TRBV9 | few | TRBD1 | TGTGCCAGCAGCCCGACCGGGACAGGCTCTGACGAGCAGTACTTC | CASSPTGTGSDEQYF
TRBJ2-1 | TRBV11-2 | . | . | TGTGCCAGCAGCCACCGGAGAGTCTACAATGAGCAGTTCTTC | CASSHRRVYNEQFF
TRBJ2-5 | TRBV18 | . | . | TGTGCCAGCTCACCATTTCAGGCGTTACAAGAGACCCAGTACTTC | CASSPFQALQETQYF
TRBJ2-1 | TRBV12-3/TRBV12-4 | many | TRBD2 | TGTGCCAGCACCCCTAGCGGGGGACATAATGAGCAGTTCTTC | CASTPSGGHNEQFF
TRBJ1-1 | TRBV28 | many | TRBD1 | TGTGCCAGCAGGCCAGGGACAGTGGCTTACACTGAAGCTTTCTTT | CASRPGTVAYTEAFF
TRBJ2-1 | TRBV7-2 | many | TRBD2 | TGTGCCAGCAGCTTATTTTTAGCGGGCAATGAGCAGTTCTTC | CASSLFLAGNEQFF
TRBJ2-7 | TRBV5-1 | few | TRBD1 | TGCGCCAGCAGCTTGGTTCCCGGGACAGGGTCCTACGAGCAGTACTTC | CASSLVPGTGSYEQYF
TRBJ2-2 | TRBV12-3/TRBV12-4 | many | . | TGTGCCAGCAGCCTACATCTGACTTCAGACTACACCGGGGAGCTGTTTTTT | CASSLHLTSDYTGELFF
TRBJ2-7 | TRBV3-1 | few | . | TGTGCCAGCAGCCTTTGGGACTTGCCCTACGAGCAGTACTTC | CASSLWDLPYEQYF
TRBJ2-1 | TRBV5-1 | many | . | TGCGCCAGCAGCTTGGAAGGATACGGGCAGTTCTTC | CASSLEGYGQFF
TRBJ1-1 | TRBV11-2 | many | . | TGTGCCAGCAGTCGAGACCCTTCAAGGGGCACTGAAGCTTTCTTT | CASSRDPSRGTEAFF
TRBJ2-3 | TRBV6-2/TRBV6-3 | many | . | TGTGCCAGCAGTTATTCCGATCCTGCGGGAGATACGCAGTATTTT | CASSYSDPAGDTQYF
TRBJ2-3 | TRBV7-9 | . | TRBD2 | TGTGCCAGCAGCTTAGATCACGGGACTAGCGGACCTGATACGCAGTATTTT | CASSLDHGTSGPDTQYF
TRBJ2-1 | TRBV2 | . | . | TGTGCCAGCAGTGAAGCGCTTGGCAGTTTCTCCTACAATGAGCAGTTCTTC | CASSEALGSFSYNEQFF
TRBJ2-1 | TRBV19 | . | TRBD1 | TGTGCCAGTAGTAATGAAGAGGGCCCAGGGGGCAATGAGCAGTTCTTC | CASSNEEGPGGNEQFF
TRBJ2-3 | TRBV7-9 | . | . | TGTGCCAGCAGCTTAGGGTCGCTTAGCACAGATACGCAGTATTTT | CASSLGSLSTDTQYF
TRBJ2-7 | TRBV29-1 | many | . | TGCAGCGTTGCGCCGACAAGGCCCCCCTACGAGCAGTACTTC | CSVAPTRPPYEQYF
TRBJ1-5 | TRBV6-1 | . | TRBD1 | TGTGCCAGCAGTCCGACAGGGGTGGGAGTAGGGAGAAATCAGCCCCAGCATTTT | CASSPTGVGVGRNQPQHF
TRBJ1-3 | TRBV27 | . | . | TGTGCCAGCCAGTCAGGCTCTGGAAACACCATATATTTT | CASQSGSGNTIYF
TRBJ2-3 | TRBV29-1 | many | . | TGCAGCGTTGCTAGGGGGGGGCGGGCAGATACGCAGTATTTT | CSVARGGRADTQYF
TRBJ2-3 | TRBV5-1 | many | . | TGCGCCAGCAGCTTGGGGACTTCCAGCGCAGATACGCAGTATTTT | CASSLGTSSADTQYF
TRBJ2-7 | TRBV7-2 | . | . | TGTGCCAGCAGCTTAGCGGGTGGCGGCAGTCCCCGCGAGCAGTACTTC | CASSLAGGGSPREQYF
TRBJ2-2 | TRBV2 | . | TRBD1 | TGTGCCAGCAGTCGACAGGGCACGAACACCGGGGAGCTGTTTTTT | CASSRQGTNTGELFF
TRBJ2-1 | TRBV29-1 | . | . | TGCAGCGCAGTTTATTCGGGCACCTACAATGAGCAGTTCTTC | CSAVYSGTYNEQFF
TRBJ2-7 | TRBV29-1 | many | . | TGCAGCGTTGAAGGGGGCCAGGTAGGCTACGAGCAGTACTTC | CSVEGGQVGYEQYF
TRBJ2-3 | TRBV4-1 | many | TRBD2 | TGCGCCAGCAGCCAAGCAATACTAGCGGGTAGCACAGATACGCAGTATTTT | CASSQAILAGSTDTQYF
TRBJ2-7 | TRBV5-1 | few | TRBD2 | TGCGCCAGCAGCTTGGCCGTCCTAGCGGGGGACGCCTACGAGCAGTACTTC | CASSLAVLAGDAYEQYF
TRBJ1-5 | TRBV27 | few | . | TGTGCCAGCAGGTTGGCCCCTATCGAGCCCCAGCATTTT | CASRLAPIEPQHF
TRBJ1-5 | TRBV11-1 | few | TRBD1 | TGTGCCAGCAGCTTAGCCCGACCGGGACAGGGACACCGTCAGCCCCAGCATTTT | CASSLARPGQGHRQPQHF
TRBJ2-3 | TRBV29-1 | many | . | TGCAGCGTTGGAATTAGCACGAGCACAGATACGCAGTATTTT | CSVGISTSTDTQYF
TRBJ2-3 | TRBV29-1 | . | TRBD2 | TGCAGCGTTGAAAGCCTAGCGGGGCGCACAGATACGCAGTATTTT | CSVESLAGRTDTQYF
TRBJ2-1 | TRBV5-1 | many | . | TGCGCCAGCAGCAGGACAGACAATGAGCAGTTCTTC | CASSRTDNEQFF
TRBJ1-5 | TRBV7-9 | . | . | TGTGCCAGCAGCTCCCACAATCAGCCCCAGCATTTT | CASSSHNQPQHF
TRBJ1-2 | TRBV12-3/TRBV12-4 | many | TRBD1 | TGTGCCACCAGACAGGGGGCTAGCTATGGCTACACCTTC | CATRQGASYGYTF
TRBJ2-2 | TRBV7-7 | . | . | TGTGCCAGCAGCTTCGATAGCCCTTACACCGGGGAGCTGTTTTTT | CASSFDSPYTGELFF
TRBJ1-6 | TRBV5-1 | . | . | TGCGCCAGCAGCTTGGCTCCGGGGTCACCCCTCCACTTT | CASSLAPGSPLHF
TRBJ1-6 | TRBV20-1 | few | . | TGCAGTGCTAGAGTGGATCTTTCGTATAATTCACCCCTCCACTTT | CSARVDLSYNSPLHF
TRBJ1-4 | TRBV12-3/TRBV12-4 | . | . | TGTGCCAGCAGGAGGGGGATGGCTAATGAAAAACTGTTTTTT | CASRRGMANEKLFF
TRBJ2-6 | TRBV11-2 | . | TRBD1 | TGTGCCAGCAGCTGGAGCCGGGACAGCTCTGGGGCCAACGTCCTGACTTTC | CASSWSRDSSGANVLTF
TRBJ2-1 | TRBV12-3/TRBV12-4 | many | . | TGTGCCAGCAGTCGATCTAGCGATTCCTACAATGAGCAGTTCTTC | CASSRSSDSYNEQFF
TRBJ1-1 | TRBV5-5 | few | TRBD1 | TGTGCCAGTAGACAGGGCCCTGAAGCTTTCTTT | CASRQGPEAFF
TRBJ2-1 | TRBV5-1 | many | . | TGCGCCAGCAGCTCCGGGACACACGGCACGAGGAATGAGCAGTTCTTC | CASSSGTHGTRNEQFF
TRBJ2-5 | TRBV5-1 | few | . | TGCGCCAGCAGCTTGGAAAGGACCCGATATGGGGAGACCCAGTACTTC | CASSLERTRYGETQYF
TRBJ2-1 | TRBV5-1 | . | TRBD2 | TGCGCCAGCAGAGGACTAGCGGGGTTATATGAGCAGTTCTTC | CASRGLAGLYEQFF
TRBJ1-6 | TRBV7-2 | few | TRBD1 | TGTGCCAGCAGCTTCCACAGGGGTAACGGTTCACCCCTCCACTTT | CASSFHRGNGSPLHF
TRBJ2-2 | TRBV9 | few | TRBD2 | TGTGCCAGCAGCCTACGACTAGCGGGGGGAACCGGGGAGCTGTTTTTT | CASSLRLAGGTGELFF
TRBJ1-2 | TRBV5-5 | few | . | TGTGCCAGCAGCTTGCTAGTCGTTTACAGGAACTATGGCTACACCTTC | CASSLLVVYRNYGYTF
TRBJ1-2 | TRBV5-6 | many | . | TGTGCCAGCAGTCCCTGGCCGGCTAACTATGGCTACACCTTC | CASSPWPANYGYTF
TRBJ1-6 | TRBV7-2 | many | TRBD1 | TGTGCCAGCAGCTTGGGGACAGTTCATAATAATTCACCCCTCCACTTT | CASSLGTVHNNSPLHF
TRBJ2-1 | TRBV10-3 | many | TRBD2 | TGTGCCATCAGTGAGTTTCTAGCGGGAGGGCCGGATGAGCAGTTCTTC | CAISEFLAGGPDEQFF
TRBJ2-1 | TRBV6-5 | . | . | TGTGCCAGCAGTTACTATCCAGGGGATAAGGAGCAGTTCTTC | CASSYYPGDKEQFF
TRBJ2-7 | TRBV5-1 | many | . | TGCGCCAGCAGCCCCCTAGAGAGTTTCTACGAGCAGTACTTC | CASSPLESFYEQYF
TRBJ2-7 | TRBV20-1 | many | TRBD1 | TGCAGTGCTTACCGACAGGGGACAACCTACGAGCAGTACTTC | CSAYRQGTTYEQYF
TRBJ1-2 | TRBV5-1 | many | . | TGCGCCAGCAGCTTGACCCAGGGAGCCTATGGCTACACCTTC | CASSLTQGAYGYTF
TRBJ2-3 | TRBV28 | once | TRBD2 | TGTGCCAGCAGTTTAGTGGGACTAGCGGGGTTTTCCCCAGATACGCAGTATTTT | CASSLVGLAGFSPDTQYF
TRBJ2-1 | TRBV20-1 | many | . | TGCAGTGCTCCGTGGCTGAGCGAAGCCTACAATGAGCAGTTCTTC | CSAPWLSEAYNEQFF